This TCR beta chain is drawn from a study of post-analysis software for immune sequencing data. Unique molecular identifiers featured in each of the TCR beta cDNA libraries. TCRdb reanalysed the PCR reads using MiXCR and keeps one entry per CDR3 protein. This sample has approximately 180,000 distinct CDR3 sequences, with about 29% found just once. Sequences were obtained from blood. The origin of this receptor is a girl between 5 and 17 years old with multiple sclerosis.

CDR3 nucleotide sequence: TGTGCCAGCAGTACCCAAAGGGACCTGGTAGGGGATGAGCAGTTCTTC. It specifies CASSTQRDLVGDEQFF. The V call is TRBV3-1, the J call TRBJ2-1, with D perhaps being TRBD1 or TRBD2 (5 bases each). Germline V lookup: CDR1 LGHDT, CDR2 YNNKEL (reference sequence). The V end was cut by 6 bases, the J end by 8 bases, with 23 bases between. The CDR3 has 16 amino acids.